The 7 T cell receptor beta chains below all came from one sample that was sequenced in a study of T cells in Graves' hyperthyroidism and ophthalmopathy. RNA transcripts were the template for amplifying TCR beta CDR3 regions. The HTBI set primed first-round TCR CDR3 RT-PCR. TCRdb analysed the multiplex PCR reads with MiXCR anew, one entry per CDR3 protein. The sample has almost 250,000 distinct CDR3 sequences, approximately 23% seen once. Sequenced sample: blood. The receptors were gathered from a woman in her forties with Graves' ophthalmopathy.

As regards this clonotype: This could be a read error, since a much larger clone is one nucleotide away. J is TRBJ1-3 and V is TRBV20-1; D uncertain. This CDR3 contains 11 residues. Trimming cost V 7 bases and J 4 bases, with 8 bases left between them. The germline gives CDR1 DFQATT, CDR2 SNEGSKA (reference sequence). CDR3 sequence reads: CSVRIGNTIYF. In DNA, the CDR3 is TGCAGTGTCAGAATCGGAAACACCATATATTTT.

V gene TRBV19 combines with J gene TRBJ1-5; 7 nucleotides match TRBD1. This CDR3 has 17 amino acids. The V segment lost 6 bases and the J segment 1 base; nucleotides outside the gene matches: 12. CDR1 is LNHDA and CDR2 is SQIVND in the germline V gene (reference sequence). CDR3 coding DNA: TGTGCCAGTAGGCCTCCCCGACAGGGAATAAGCAATCAGCCCCAGCATTTT. It translates to CASRPPRQGISNQPQHF.

This clonotype was counted ten times or more. The chain uses TRBV28 and TRBJ2-2, with D perhaps TRBD2 (5 bases). V was trimmed by 5 bases and J by 4 bases, leaving 17 bases between them. The length of the CDR3 is 16 residues. Germline V gives CDR1 MDHEN, CDR2 SYDVKM. CDR3 protein: CASSPRPQAGTGELFF. CDR3 bases: TGTGCCAGCAGTCCGCGACCTCAGGCGGGCACCGGGGAGCTGTTTTTT.

The sample holds many counts of this clonotype. This chain links TRBV20-1 with TRBJ1-1; unclear D gene. Germline V gene lookup returns CDR1 DFQATT and CDR2 SNEGSKA (reference sequence). This CDR3 is 13 amino acids long. V lost 3 bases, J lost 2 bases, and 10 bases lay in between. DNA for the CDR3: TGCAGTGCTAGCGGAGGGCGAAACACTGAAGCTTTCTTT. It encodes CSASGGRNTEAFF.

This clonotype has at least ten counts. CDR3 amino acids: CASSQAEGLAKNIQYF. The DNA of the CDR3 is TGTGCCAGCAGCCAAGCCGAGGGGTTAGCCAAAAACATTCAGTACTTC. The J gene is TRBJ2-4, the V gene TRBV4-2; D possibly matches TRBD1 or TRBD2 (5 bases each). The V and J ends lost 1 base and 0 bases respectively, with 10 bases between them. Per germline, CDR1 LGHNA and CDR2 YNFKEQ. This CDR3 contains 16 residues.

This clonotype was counted at least ten times. CDR3: CASRGSLGSNQPQHF. CDR3 coding DNA: TGTGCCAGTAGAGGATCCCTAGGGAGCAATCAGCCCCAGCATTTT. The chain links TRBV19 to TRBJ1-5; D unresolved. CDR3 length: 15 residues. V lost 6 bases, J lost 1 base, and 13 bases lay in between. Per the germline V gene, CDR1 is LNHDA and CDR2 is SQIVND (reference sequence).

This clonotype appeared many times. V usage is TRBV7-9 and J usage is TRBJ2-2, with 8 bases identical to TRBD2. The J segment lost 5 bases and the V segment lost 5 bases, leaving 10 bases of the junction unmatched. The CDR3 has 16 amino acids. CDR1 is SEHNR and CDR2 is FQNEAQ in the germline V gene (reference sequence). The CDR3 here is CASSATSGLFTGELFF. CDR3 nucleotide sequence: TGTGCCAGCAGCGCAACTAGCGGACTCTTTACCGGGGAGCTGTTTTTT. Filled out from reference TRBV7-9 and TRBJ2-2, the complete variable domain reads DTGVSQNPRHKITKRGQNVTFRCDPISEHNRLYWYRQTLGQGPEFLTYFQNEAQLEKSRLLSDRFSAERPKGSFSTLEIQRTEQGDSAMYLCASSATSGLFTGELFFGEGSRLTVL.